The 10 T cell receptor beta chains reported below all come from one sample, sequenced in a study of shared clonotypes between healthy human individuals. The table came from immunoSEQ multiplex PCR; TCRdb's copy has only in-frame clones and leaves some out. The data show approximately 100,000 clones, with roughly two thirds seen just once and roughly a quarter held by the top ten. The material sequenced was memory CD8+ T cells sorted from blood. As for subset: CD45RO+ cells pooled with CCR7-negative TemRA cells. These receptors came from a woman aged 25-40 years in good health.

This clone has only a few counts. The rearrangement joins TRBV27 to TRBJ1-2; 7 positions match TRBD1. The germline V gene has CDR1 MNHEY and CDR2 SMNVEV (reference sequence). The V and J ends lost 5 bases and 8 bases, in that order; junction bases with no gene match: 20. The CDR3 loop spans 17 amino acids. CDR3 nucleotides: TGTGCCAGCAGTCACAGGGACAGCAGAGTTTGGAAGGGGGGCTACACCTTC. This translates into CASSHRDSRVWKGGYTF.

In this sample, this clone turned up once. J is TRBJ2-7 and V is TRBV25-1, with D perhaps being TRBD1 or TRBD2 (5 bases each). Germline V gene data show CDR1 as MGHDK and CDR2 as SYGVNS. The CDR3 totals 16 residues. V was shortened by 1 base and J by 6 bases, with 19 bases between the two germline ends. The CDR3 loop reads CASSESRGTGIIEQYF. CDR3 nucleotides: TGTGCCAGCAGTGAATCTAGGGGAACGGGGATAATCGAGCAGTACTTC.

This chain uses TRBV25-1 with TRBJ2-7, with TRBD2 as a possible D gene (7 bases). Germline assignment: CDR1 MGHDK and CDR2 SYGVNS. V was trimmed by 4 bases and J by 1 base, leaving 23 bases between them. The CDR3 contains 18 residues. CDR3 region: CASSARIHTQGGSYEQYF. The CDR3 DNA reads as TGTGCCAGCAGTGCCAGAATTCATACACAGGGAGGGTCCTACGAGCAGTACTTC.

The CDR3 DNA reads as TGCGCCAGCAGCCCCATGGGGCTCTCCTACGAGCAGTACTTC. Protein: CASSPMGLSYEQYF. The V call is TRBV5-1, the J call TRBJ2-7; weak D call: TRBD1 (5 bases). Trimming removed 4 bases at V and 0 bases at J, with 11 bases between. The CDR3 totals 14 residues. Germline CDR1 reads SGHRS; CDR2 reads YFSETQ. The full variable domain, in which reference TRBV5-1 and TRBJ2-7 provide the parts outside the CDR3, is KAGVTQTPRYLIKTRGQQVTLSCSPISGHRSVSWYQQTPGQGLQFLFEYFSETQRNKGNFPGRFSGRQFSNSRSEMNVSTLELGDSALYLCASSPMGLSYEQYFGPGTRLTVT.

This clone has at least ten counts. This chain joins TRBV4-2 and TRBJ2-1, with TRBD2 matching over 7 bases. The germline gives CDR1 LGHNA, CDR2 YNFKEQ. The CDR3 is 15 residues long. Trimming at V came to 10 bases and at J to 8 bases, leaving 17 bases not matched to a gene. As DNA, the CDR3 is TGTGCCACCACCGAGGGGCGGGGGTCTGTTGATGAGCAGTTCTTC. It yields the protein CATTEGRGSVDEQFF.

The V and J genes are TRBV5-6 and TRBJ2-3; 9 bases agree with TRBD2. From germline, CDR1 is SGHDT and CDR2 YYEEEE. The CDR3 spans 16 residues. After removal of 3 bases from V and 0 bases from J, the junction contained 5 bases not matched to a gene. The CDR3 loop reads CASSSRLAESTDTQYF. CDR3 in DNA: TGTGCCAGCAGCTCAAGACTAGCGGAAAGCACAGATACGCAGTATTTT. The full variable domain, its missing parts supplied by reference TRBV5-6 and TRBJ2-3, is DAGVTQSPTHLIKTRGQQVTLRCSPKSGHDTVSWYQQALGQGPQFIFQYYEEEERQRGNFPDRFSGHQFPNYSSELNVNALLLGDSALYLCASSSRLAESTDTQYFGPGTRLTVL.

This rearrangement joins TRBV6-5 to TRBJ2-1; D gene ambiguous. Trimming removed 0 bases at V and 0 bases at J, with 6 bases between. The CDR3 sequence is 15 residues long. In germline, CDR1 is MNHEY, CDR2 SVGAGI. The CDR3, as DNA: TGTGCCAGCAGTTACTCCACAATCTCCTACAATGAGCAGTTCTTC. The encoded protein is CASSYSTISYNEQFF.

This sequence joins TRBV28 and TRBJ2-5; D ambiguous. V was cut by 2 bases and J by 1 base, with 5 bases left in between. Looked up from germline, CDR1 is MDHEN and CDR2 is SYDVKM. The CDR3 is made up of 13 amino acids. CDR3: CASSLPGQETQYF. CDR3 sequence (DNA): TGTGCCAGCAGTTTACCAGGCCAAGAGACCCAGTACTTC. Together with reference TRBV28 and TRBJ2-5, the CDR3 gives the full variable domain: DVKVTQSSRYLVKRTGEKVFLECVQDMDHENMFWYRQDPGLGLRLIYFSYDVKMKEKGDIPEGYSVSREKKERFSLILESASTNQTSMYLCASSLPGQETQYFGPGTRLLVL.

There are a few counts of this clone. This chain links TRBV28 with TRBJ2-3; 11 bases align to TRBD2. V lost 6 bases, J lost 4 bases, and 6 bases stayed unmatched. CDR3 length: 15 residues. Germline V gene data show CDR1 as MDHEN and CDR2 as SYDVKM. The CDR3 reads CASSGGTSGPDTQYF. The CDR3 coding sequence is TGTGCCAGCAGCGGTGGGACTAGCGGACCAGATACGCAGTATTTT.

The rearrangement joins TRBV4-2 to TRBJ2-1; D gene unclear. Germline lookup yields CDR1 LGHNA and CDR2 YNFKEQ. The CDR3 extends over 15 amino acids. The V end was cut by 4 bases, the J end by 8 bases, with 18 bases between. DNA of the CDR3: TGTGCCAGCAGCCTCCGGGTAAGACCCTTCGATGAGCAGTTCTTC. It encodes CASSLRVRPFDEQFF.